The clone carrying this T cell receptor (beta chain) was recorded many times. Previously, flow cytometry had revealed CD8+CD57+ cell expansion in the patients chosen for sequencing. The data belong to a study of CD8+CD57+ T cells in acquired aplastic anemia. For CDR3 and TCR beta VDJ profiling, genomic DNA was the template used. MiXCR, applied by TCRdb to the reads, yields one record per CDR3 protein. The table includes approximately 190,000 distinct CDR3 sequences, approximately 50% detected once. This clonotype was obtained from a human donor with aplastic anemia. The sample taken for sequencing was sorted CD4+, CD8+, or CD8+CD57+ T cells (not recorded which) from PBMCs.

In DNA form, the CDR3 reads TGTGCCAGCAGCCCTCTTGGAAACACTGAAGCTTTCTTT. This encodes CASSPLGNTEAFF. The V call is TRBV7-3, the J call TRBJ1-1, with unresolved D. The CDR3 consists of 13 residues. Germline V gene lookup returns CDR1 SGHTA and CDR2 FQGTGA. V was trimmed by 5 bases and J by 2 bases, leaving 9 bases between them.